A single sample is the source of the 8 T cell receptor beta chains below, sequenced in a study of cytomegalovirus exposure and HLA in healthy donors (TCRdb year 2017). The library came from the immunoSEQ multiplex PCR assay. For the multiplex PCR, a mixture combining 60 forward primers for TCR Vbeta segments and 13 reverse primers for TCR Jbeta segments was used. TCRdb retrieved this table from immuneACCESS and kept in-frame rearrangements only. Not all clones are present; in checked studies, unresolved V genes account for under half, and no reason is known for the remainder. This sample is represented by approximately 120,000 clones; 73% of them were singletons. Jointly, the top ten make up under 5.5% of the sample. The sequenced sample consisted of PBMCs. The receptors stem from a man between 60 and 75 years old in good health and CMV-seropositive.

The V gene is TRBV4-1, the J gene TRBJ1-4, with D hard to call. Germline V CDR1 and CDR2: MGHRA, YSYEKL. V lost 2 bases and J 0 bases, leaving 4 bases between the germline ends. This CDR3 is 14 amino acids long. The CDR3 region has the DNA TGCGCCAGCAGCCAACCCACAACTAATGAAAAACTGTTTTTT. Its translation: CASSQPTTNEKLFF.

This clone was counted between two and nine times. The gene calls are TRBV6-5 and TRBJ1-4; 11 bases match TRBD1. The germline V gene encodes CDR1 MNHEY and CDR2 SVGAGI. V lost 5 bases to trimming and J lost 14 bases; unmatched junction nucleotides: 1. There are 11 residues in the CDR3. The CDR3 here is CASSGTGGLFF. The CDR3 DNA reads TGTGCCAGCAGTGGGACAGGGGGGCTGTTTTTT.

The V and J genes are TRBV2 and TRBJ2-2; 10 bases map to TRBD2. CDR1 is SNHLY, CDR2 FYNNEI, per germline. The CDR3 consists of 13 residues. V lost 6 bases, J lost 11 bases, and 6 bases stayed unmatched. The CDR3 DNA sequence: TGTGCCAGCAGCGCTACTAGCGGGGTAGAGCTGTTTTTT. Protein: CASSATSGVELFF. The full variable domain, rest sourced from reference TRBV2 and TRBJ2-2, is EPEVTQTPSHQVTQMGQEVILRCVPISNHLYFYWYRQILGQKVEFLVSFYNNEISEKSEIFDDQFSVERPDGSNFTLKIRSTKLEDSAMYFCASSATSGVELFFGEGSRLTVL.

The chain combines TRBV5-1 with TRBJ1-5; a possible D gene is TRBD1 (5 bases). The V gene's germline CDR1 is SGHRS and CDR2 YFSETQ. There are 13 residues in the CDR3. V was cut by 0 bases and J by 5 bases, with 6 bases left in between. CDR3 in DNA: TGCGCCAGCAGCTTGGACAGGTATCAGCCCCAGCATTTT. This gives the protein CASSLDRYQPQHF. Based on the CDR3 plus reference TRBV5-1 and TRBJ1-5, the full variable domain is KAGVTQTPRYLIKTRGQQVTLSCSPISGHRSVSWYQQTPGQGLQFLFEYFSETQRNKGNFPGRFSGRQFSNSRSEMNVSTLELGDSALYLCASSLDRYQPQHFGDGTRLSIL.

The chain joins TRBV28 to TRBJ1-2; possibly TRBD1 for D (6 bases). The CDR3 runs to 15 residues. V was cut by 6 bases and J by 3 bases, with 17 bases left in between. Germline V CDR1 and CDR2: MDHEN, SYDVKM. The CDR3 nucleotides are TGTGCCAGCAGCCCAGGGGTTGGGCGCCACTATGGCTACACCTTC. Translation gives CASSPGVGRHYGYTF.

This rearrangement joins TRBV29-1 to TRBJ2-1; 9 bases match TRBD1. Trimming took 5 bases from V and 6 from J; bases not matched to a gene: 5. The germline gives CDR1 SQVTM, CDR2 ANQGSEA. The CDR3 is 13 amino acids. In DNA form, the CDR3 reads TGCAGCGTTAGAGGACAGGGGCCCAATGAGCAGTTCTTC. Amino acid sequence: CSVRGQGPNEQFF.

This clone has a handful of counts. This chain uses TRBV5-5 with TRBJ1-3; no clear D. Trimming shortened V by 0 bases and J by 2 bases, and 18 bases separated the two germline ends. The CDR3 is 18 amino acids. Per the germline V gene, CDR1 is SGHKS and CDR2 is YYEKEE (reference sequence). The CDR3 loop is CASSLARGHRYPGNTIYF. The DNA of the CDR3 is TGTGCCAGCAGCTTGGCCCGCGGGCATCGTTATCCTGGAAACACCATATATTTT.

This rearrangement joins TRBV5-4 to TRBJ2-5; 7 bases fit TRBD1. There are 16 residues in the CDR3. CDR1 SGHNT and CDR2 YYREEE come from the germline V gene (reference sequence). The V and J ends lost 0 bases and 3 bases, in that order; junction bases with no gene match: 8. As DNA, the CDR3 is TGTGCCAGCAGCTTGGCCAGGGGGATGGGGGAAGAGACCCAGTACTTC. Its translation is CASSLARGMGEETQYF. The full variable domain, its missing parts supplied by reference TRBV5-4 and TRBJ2-5, is ETGVTQSPTHLIKTRGQQVTLRCSSQSGHNTVSWYQQALGQGPQFIFQYYREEENGRGNFPPRFSGLQFPNYSSELNVNALELDDSALYLCASSLARGMGEETQYFGPGTRLLVL.